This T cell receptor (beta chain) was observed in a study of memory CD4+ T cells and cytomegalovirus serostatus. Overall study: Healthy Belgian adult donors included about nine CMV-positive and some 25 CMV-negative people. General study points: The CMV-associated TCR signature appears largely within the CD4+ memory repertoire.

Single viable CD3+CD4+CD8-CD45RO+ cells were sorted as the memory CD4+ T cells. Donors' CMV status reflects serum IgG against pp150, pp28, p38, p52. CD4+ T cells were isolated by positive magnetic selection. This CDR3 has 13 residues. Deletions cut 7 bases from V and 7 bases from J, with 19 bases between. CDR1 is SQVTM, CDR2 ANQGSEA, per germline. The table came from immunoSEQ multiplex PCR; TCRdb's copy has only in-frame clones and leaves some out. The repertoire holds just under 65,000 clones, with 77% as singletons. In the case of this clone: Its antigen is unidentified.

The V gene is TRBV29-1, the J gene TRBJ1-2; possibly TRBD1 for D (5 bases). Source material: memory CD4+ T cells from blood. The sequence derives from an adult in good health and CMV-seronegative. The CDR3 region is CSGYDGRAGGYTF. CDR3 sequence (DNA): TGCAGCGGATACGACGGCAGGGCGGGTGGCTACACCTTC.